This TCR beta chain was captured by sequencing in a study of blood T cell repertoires in COVID-19. As for the study in general: The origin of the acute and convalescent COVID-19 samples was the United States, Italy and Spain. Sources were T cells, B-cell-depleted T cells, or PBMCs; the material itself was cDNA or gDNA.

CDR3 length: 15 residues. Germline lookup yields CDR1 SGHTA and CDR2 FQGNSA. V was pared by 0 bases and J by 3 bases, with 4 bases of the junction left unmatched. As handled by the study authors: Estimation of nucleated cell counts was performed using reference gene primer amplification. Generated by immunoSEQ multiplex PCR, the TCRdb table keeps only in-frame clones and is missing some. V, J and clone size were drawn from that table, and D and trimming were deduced from the DNA. The profile shows 200,000 to 300,000 clones, approximately 87% of them singletons. This receptor was obtained from a woman aged 45-60 years with acute or convalescent COVID-19. Specimen: peripheral blood. This chain connects TRBV7-2 to TRBJ2-7; 8 nucleotides align to TRBD2. Written as DNA, the CDR3 is TGTGCCAGCAGCTTAGCGCGGGGGGACCTCTACGAGCAGTACTTC. It is translated as CASSLARGDLYEQYF. The variable domain in full, completed from reference TRBV7-2 and TRBJ2-7, reads GAGVSQSPSNKVTEKGKDVELRCDPISGHTALYWYRQSLGQGLEFLIYFQGNSAPDKSGLPSDRFSAERTGGSVSTLTIQRTQQEDSAVYLCASSLARGDLYEQYFGPGTRLTVT.